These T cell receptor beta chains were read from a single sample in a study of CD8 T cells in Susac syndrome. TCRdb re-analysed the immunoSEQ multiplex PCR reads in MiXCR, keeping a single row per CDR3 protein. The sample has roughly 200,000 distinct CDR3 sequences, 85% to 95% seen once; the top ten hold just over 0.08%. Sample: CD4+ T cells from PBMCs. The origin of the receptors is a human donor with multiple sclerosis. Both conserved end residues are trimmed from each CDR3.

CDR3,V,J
ASSVGVGGLDEQY,TRBV9,TRBJ2-7
ASQSGGSTDTQY,TRBV25-1,TRBJ2-3
ASSYSKAMFGANTEAF,TRBV6-5,TRBJ1-1
AWSGTILNTEAF,TRBV30,TRBJ1-1
ASSPHFDRERTGELF,TRBV13,TRBJ2-2
ASSFQPGEGDTQY,TRBV7-9,TRBJ2-3
ASSYYPDGYEQY,TRBV7-2,TRBJ2-7
ASRLTSGSMETQY,TRBV12-3/TRBV12-4,TRBJ2-5
SVGQLAGPTDTQY,TRBV29-1,TRBJ2-3
ASSVGGRVEQF,TRBV9,TRBJ2-1
SVSGLAGVRTDTQY,TRBV29-1,TRBJ2-3
ASSFLTGGETQY,TRBV7-9,TRBJ2-5
ASSVRGADTQY,TRBV5-1,TRBJ2-3